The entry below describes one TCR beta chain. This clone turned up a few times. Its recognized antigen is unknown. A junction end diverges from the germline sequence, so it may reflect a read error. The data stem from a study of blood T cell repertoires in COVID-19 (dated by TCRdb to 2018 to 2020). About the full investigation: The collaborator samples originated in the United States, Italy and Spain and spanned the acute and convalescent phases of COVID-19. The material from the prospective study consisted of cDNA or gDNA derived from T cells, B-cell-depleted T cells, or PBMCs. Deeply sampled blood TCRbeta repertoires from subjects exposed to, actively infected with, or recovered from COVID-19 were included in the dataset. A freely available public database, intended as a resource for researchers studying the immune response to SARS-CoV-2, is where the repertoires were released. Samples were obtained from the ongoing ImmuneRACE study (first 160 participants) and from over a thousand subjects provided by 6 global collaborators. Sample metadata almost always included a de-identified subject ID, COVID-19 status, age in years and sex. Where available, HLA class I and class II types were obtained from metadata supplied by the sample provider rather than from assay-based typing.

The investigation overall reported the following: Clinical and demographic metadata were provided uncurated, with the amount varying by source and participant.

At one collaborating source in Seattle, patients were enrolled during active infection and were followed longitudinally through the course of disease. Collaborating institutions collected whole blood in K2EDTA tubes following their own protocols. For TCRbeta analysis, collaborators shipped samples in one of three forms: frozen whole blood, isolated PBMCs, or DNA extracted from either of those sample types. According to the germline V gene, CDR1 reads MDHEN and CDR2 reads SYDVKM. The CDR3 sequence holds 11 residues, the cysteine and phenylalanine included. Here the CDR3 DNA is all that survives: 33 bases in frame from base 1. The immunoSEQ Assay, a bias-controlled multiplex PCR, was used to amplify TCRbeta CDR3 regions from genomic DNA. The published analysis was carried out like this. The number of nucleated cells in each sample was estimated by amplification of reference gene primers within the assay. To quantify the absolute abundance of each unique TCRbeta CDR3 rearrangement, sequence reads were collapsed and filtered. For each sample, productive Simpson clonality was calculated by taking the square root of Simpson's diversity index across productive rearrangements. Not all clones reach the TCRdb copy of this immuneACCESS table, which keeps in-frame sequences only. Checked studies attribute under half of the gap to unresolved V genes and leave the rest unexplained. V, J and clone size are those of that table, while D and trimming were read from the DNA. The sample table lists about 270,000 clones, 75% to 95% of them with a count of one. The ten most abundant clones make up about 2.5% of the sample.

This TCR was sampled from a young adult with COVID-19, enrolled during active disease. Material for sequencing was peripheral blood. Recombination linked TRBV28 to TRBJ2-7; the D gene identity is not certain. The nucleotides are TGTGCCAGCAGTTCGAATCGAGACTCCTCCTTC. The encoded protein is CASSSNRDSSF.